This T cell receptor beta chain derives from a study of blood T cell repertoires in COVID-19. Trimming left V 4 bases short and J 2 bases short, with 14 bases between. The CDR3 spans 14 residues. Germline V gene sequence: CDR1 GTSNPN, CDR2 SVGIG (reference sequence). In the study's own analysis: Reference gene primer amplification gave nucleated cell count estimates. Only in-frame clones appear in the TCRdb table, and some are missing; sequencing was by immunoSEQ multiplex PCR. V, J and clone size were drawn from that table, and D and trimming were deduced from the DNA. The data contain 150,000 or so clones, 60% to 85% of them singletons.

Sequences were obtained from peripheral blood. This TCR derives from a woman of 80 years or more with active or convalescent COVID-19. This chain links TRBV30 with TRBJ1-2; possibly TRBD1 for D (6 bases). The CDR3 DNA sequence: TGTGCCTGGATCCTGGGGGGGGCAAACTATGGCTACACCTTC. Amino acids: CAWILGGANYGYTF.